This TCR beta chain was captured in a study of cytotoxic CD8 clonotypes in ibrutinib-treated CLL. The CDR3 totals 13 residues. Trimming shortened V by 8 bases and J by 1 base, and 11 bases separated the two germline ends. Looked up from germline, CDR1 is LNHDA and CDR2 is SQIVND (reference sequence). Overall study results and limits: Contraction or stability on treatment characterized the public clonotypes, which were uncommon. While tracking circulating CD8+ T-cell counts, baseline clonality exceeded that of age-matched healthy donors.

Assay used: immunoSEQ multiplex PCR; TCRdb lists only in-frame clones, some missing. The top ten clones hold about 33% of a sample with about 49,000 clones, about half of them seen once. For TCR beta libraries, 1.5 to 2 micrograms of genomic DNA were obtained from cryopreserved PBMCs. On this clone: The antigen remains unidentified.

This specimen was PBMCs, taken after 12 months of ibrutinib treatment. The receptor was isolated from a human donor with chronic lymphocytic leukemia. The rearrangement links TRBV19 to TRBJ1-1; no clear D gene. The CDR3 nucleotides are TGTGCCAGTTCGTGGCAGTCGAACACTGAAGCTTTCTTT. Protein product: CASSWQSNTEAFF.